This TCR beta chain was obtained from a study of shared clonotypes between healthy human individuals. The CDR3 runs to 15 residues. Germline CDR1 is SGHRS and CDR2 is YFSETQ. V was pared by 3 bases and J by 0 bases, with 12 bases between. Method: immunoSEQ multiplex PCR; TCRdb's copy keeps in-frame clones and lacks some. Here the sample spans around 2,100,000 clones, around 96% being singletons. Naive CD8 populations comprised CD45RO-negative cells positively selected for CCR7, excluding terminally differentiated effector memory CD45RA+ cells. The donors, healthy adults who were HIV-negative, had experienced no recent acute infections or vaccinations. The sample holds a few counts of this clone. What it binds is unknown. Findings and limits, study-wide: Sample collection involved blood only; tissue repertoires are likely different. Shared clonotypes: about 4.6% naive CD4, under 4% naive CD8, about 2.4% memory CD4, 0.4% memory CD8. Enrolling few donors narrowed the genetic and exposure-history diversity that was represented.

V and J are TRBV5-1 and TRBJ1-1; the D gene is possibly TRBD1 (6 bases). What was sequenced was naive CD8+ T cells sorted from blood. The clonotype comes from a man between 18 and 29 years old in good health. Written as DNA, the CDR3 is TGCGCCAGCAGCTGGGGACAAGTAATGAACACTGAAGCTTTCTTT. Protein sequence: CASSWGQVMNTEAFF.